This T cell receptor (beta chain) appears in the sequencing data of a study of T and B cells in COVID-19 patients. In the study overall: Critical illness requiring mechanical ventilation or extracorporeal membrane oxygenation affected 12 of 20 active-infection patients.

CDR1 and CDR2 (germline): MNHEY, SMNVEV (reference sequence). This CDR3 contains 15 residues. Unmatched junction bases numbered 11, after V lost 5 bases and J lost 7 bases. TRB rearrangements were amplified by multiplex PCR with BIOMED2 TRB-A/B primers. TCRdb reprocessed the multiplex PCR reads via MiXCR and lists one record per CDR3 protein. The sample yields about 4,100 distinct CDR3 sequences, about a quarter seen once. Blood genomic DNA input for TRB amplification was about 250-550 ng. This chain connects TRBV27 to TRBJ2-7; TRBD1 agrees at 10 bases. The origin of this receptor is a human donor with active COVID-19. The sample was blood. The CDR3: CASSPIRQGAEEQYF. The CDR3 coding sequence is TGTGCCAGCAGTCCCATACGACAGGGGGCGGAAGAGCAGTACTTC.